The 32 T cell receptor beta chains given below trace back to one sample, sequenced in a study of cytomegalovirus exposure and HLA in healthy donors. The PCR ran on 60 Vbeta and 13 Jbeta primers. TCRdb's table, derived via immunoSEQ multiplex PCR, lists solely in-frame clones and lacks some. The table shows roughly 150,000 clones, with approximately 78% occurring only once. Sequencing was carried out using PBMCs. The receptors were sampled from a male donor in good health and CMV-seronegative.

The rearrangement uses TRBV6-5 and TRBJ1-5; D is possibly TRBD1 (6 bases). The CDR3 runs 15 residues. Germline V lookup: CDR1 MNHEY, CDR2 SVGAGI. Trimming took off 8 bases at V and 4 bases at J, with 18 bases between the two ends. DNA of the CDR3: TGTGCCAGCCGGGGGGCAGGGGAATTTAATCAGCCCCAGCATTTT. Its translation is CASRGAGEFNQPQHF.

This chain connects TRBV18 to TRBJ2-7; 7 bases align to TRBD1. V lost 6 bases to trimming and J lost 5 bases; unmatched junction nucleotides: 13. The germline V gene encodes CDR1 KGHSH and CDR2 LQKENI. The CDR3 contains 15 residues. The CDR3 sequence is CASSQFDRVADEQYF. The CDR3 DNA follows: TGTGCCAGCTCGCAGTTCGACAGGGTGGCCGACGAGCAGTACTTC.

This chain links TRBV2 with TRBJ1-4; 7 bases line up with TRBD1. CDR1 is SNHLY, CDR2 FYNNEI, per germline. The length of the CDR3 is 14 residues. With V trimmed by 6 bases and J by 4 bases, 5 bases remained unmatched. CDR3 coding DNA: TGTGCCAGCAGGGGACAGCTTCATAATGAAAAACTGTTTTTT. Its protein is CASRGQLHNEKLFF.

The CDR3 is CASSHSRDRAVLSYGYTF. The CDR3 DNA reads as TGTGCCAGCAGCCACTCCCGGGACAGGGCAGTGTTGTCCTATGGCTACACCTTC. This chain links TRBV14 with TRBJ1-2; 9 bases are shared with TRBD1. The ends lost 3 bases at V and 4 bases at J; junction bases unmatched: 15. The length of the CDR3 is 18 residues. Germline CDR1 reads SGHDN; CDR2 reads FVKESK. Together with reference TRBV14 and TRBJ1-2, the CDR3 gives the full variable domain: EAGVTQFPSHSVIEKGQTVTLRCDPISGHDNLYWYRRVMGKEIKFLLHFVKESKQDESGMPNNRFLAERTGGTYSTLKVQPAELEDSGVYFCASSHSRDRAVLSYGYTFGSGTRLTVV.

V and J are TRBV6-5 and TRBJ2-3; TRBD1 matches 8 bases. Trimming cost V 2 bases and J 5 bases; bases outside gene matches: 6. CDR1 is MNHEY and CDR2 is SVGAGI in the germline V gene. The CDR3 is 15 residues long. CDR3 amino acids: CASSYGQGTGDTQYF. In DNA form, the CDR3 reads TGTGCCAGCAGTTACGGACAGGGTACTGGAGATACGCAGTATTTT.

This clone was seen only a few times. The gene calls are TRBV28 and TRBJ2-2, with 12 bases fitting TRBD2. Trimming removed 6 bases from V and 4 bases from J; junction bases left unmatched: 3. Germline lookup yields CDR1 MDHEN and CDR2 SYDVKM. The CDR3 totals 15 residues. The CDR3 region has the DNA TGTGCCAGCAGGGCTAGCGGGAGGGCCACCGGGGAGCTGTTTTTT. It encodes CASRASGRATGELFF.

The chain uses TRBV7-3 and TRBJ1-1; D call uncertain. There are 14 residues in the CDR3. Germline V gives CDR1 SGHTA, CDR2 FQGTGA. V lost 5 bases, J lost 3 bases, and 13 bases lay in between. The CDR3 loop is CASSIQYGDTEAFF. In DNA form, the CDR3 reads TGTGCCAGCAGCATACAGTACGGGGACACTGAAGCTTTCTTT.

This chain joins TRBV19 and TRBJ1-5, with TRBD1 matching 8 bases. The CDR3 runs to 15 residues. The V gene's germline CDR1 is LNHDA and CDR2 SQIVND (reference sequence). V shed 4 bases, J shed 0 bases, and the junction held 2 bases outside the gene matches. The CDR3 spells CASSTGQGSNQPQHF. The CDR3, as DNA: TGTGCCAGTAGTACCGGACAGGGTAGCAATCAGCCCCAGCATTTT. Looking up the rest from reference TRBV19 and TRBJ1-5 gives the full variable domain: DGGITQSPKYLFRKEGQNVTLSCEQNLNHDAMYWYRQDPGQGLRLIYYSQIVNDFQKGDIAEGYSVSREKKESFPLTVTSAQKNPTAFYLCASSTGQGSNQPQHFGDGTRLSIL.

This clone was seen once. The chain recombines TRBV7-2 with TRBJ2-2, with D perhaps TRBD1 (5 bases). This CDR3 region has 14 residues. Looked up from germline, CDR1 is SGHTA and CDR2 is FQGNSA. Deletions cut 0 bases from V and 6 bases from J, with 8 bases between. This CDR3 reads CASSLAPGSGELFF. CDR3 in DNA: TGTGCCAGCAGCTTAGCGCCAGGGTCCGGGGAGCTGTTTTTT.

The chain is built from TRBV7-9 and TRBJ2-1, with 8 bases identical to TRBD2. V shed 6 bases, J shed 8 bases, and the junction held 15 bases outside the gene matches. This CDR3 is 16 amino acids long. CDR1 and CDR2 from the germline V gene are SEHNR and FQNEAQ (reference sequence). CDR3 bases: TGTGCCAGCAGACCCGGTGGCAGCGGGAGAGCCGATGAGCAGTTCTTC. Protein: CASRPGGSGRADEQFF.

The chain joins TRBV29-1 to TRBJ1-2; no reliable D call. This CDR3 spans 13 amino acids. V lost 4 bases and J lost 7, with 16 bases in between. The germline V gene has CDR1 SQVTM and CDR2 ANQGSEA. In DNA form, the CDR3 reads TGCAGCGTTGTTCTAACAGATCAACCTGGCTACACCTTC. Translating it yields CSVVLTDQPGYTF.

The rearrangement uses TRBV21-1 and TRBJ1-1; the table's D call, TRBD1, was not checked against the DNA. TRBV21-1 is classified as a pseudogene. There are 15 residues in the CDR3. The CDR3 here is CASSPSQDQYTEAFF. The CDR3 DNA reads TGTGCCAGCAGCCCTTCACAGGACCAATACACTGAAGCTTTCTTT.

The CDR3 sequence is CASSPRTGGLPLHF. The CDR3 DNA reads TGTGCCAGCAGTCCAAGGACAGGGGGTTTACCCCTCCACTTT. The chain combines TRBV27 with TRBJ1-6, with 10 bases fitting TRBD1. The CDR3 is 14 residues long. V shed 5 bases, J shed 12 bases, and the junction held 7 bases outside the gene matches. In germline, CDR1 is MNHEY, CDR2 SMNVEV (reference sequence).

This chain connects TRBV5-1 to TRBJ2-1, with TRBD2 matching 10 bases. The germline gives CDR1 SGHRS, CDR2 YFSETQ. The CDR3 extends over 15 amino acids. Trimming took 4 bases from V and 4 from J; bases not matched to a gene: 5. The CDR3 loop is CASSPSGSDYNEQFF. CDR3 coding DNA: TGCGCCAGCAGCCCTAGCGGGAGCGATTACAATGAGCAGTTCTTC.

The V and J genes are TRBV19 and TRBJ1-5; TRBD1 matches 9 bases. V gave up 7 bases and J gave up 2 bases; unmatched junction bases: 3. This CDR3 contains 14 residues. In germline, CDR1 is LNHDA, CDR2 SQIVND (reference sequence). The CDR3 region is CASIRTGGNQPQHF. Written as DNA, the CDR3 is TGTGCCAGTATTCGGACAGGGGGCAATCAGCCCCAGCATTTT.

The chain couples TRBV12-2 to TRBJ1-2; no DNA check was done on the table's D call, TRBD1. TRBV12-2 is tagged as a pseudogene. This CDR3 has 13 amino acids. The CDR3 DNA reads TGTGCAAGTCGCGAACAGGGGTGTCGGGGCTACACCTTC. Translating gives CASREQGCRGYTF.

The sample holds one count of this clone. The V and J genes are TRBV5-6 and TRBJ1-6; 7 bases match TRBD1. The CDR3 has 15 amino acids. V lost 1 base and J lost 9; bases outside the gene matches: 7. Germline V gene lookup returns CDR1 SGHDT and CDR2 YYEEEE. DNA of the CDR3: TGTGCCAGCAGCTTGAGACAGGGTATAGCTTCACCCCTCCACTTT. The encoded protein is CASSLRQGIASPLHF.

The rearrangement joins TRBV6-5 to TRBJ1-1; D possibly corresponds to TRBD1 (5 bases). The CDR3 spans 11 residues. The V gene's germline CDR1 is MNHEY and CDR2 SVGAGI. The V gene lost 5 bases and the J gene lost 8 bases, with 9 bases spanning the gap. The CDR3 DNA sequence: TGTGCCAGCAGTGAACGACAGGAAGCTTTCTTT. Protein: CASSERQEAFF.

The chain employs TRBV11-2 and TRBJ2-1; TRBD1 matches at 11 bases. J gave up 5 bases and V 3 bases, and 0 bases lay outside the gene matches. Germline CDR1 and CDR2: SGHAT and FQNNGV. This CDR3 comprises 14 residues. The CDR3 sequence: CASSLDRGHNEQFF. The CDR3 DNA reads as TGTGCCAGCAGCTTGGACAGGGGGCACAATGAGCAGTTCTTC.

The chain carries TRBV7-3 and TRBJ2-7, with 7 positions matching TRBD1. V gave up 9 bases and J gave up 2 bases; unmatched junction bases: 7. The CDR3 has 13 amino acids. CDR1 and CDR2 (germline): SGHTA, FQGTGA. CDR3 nucleotides: TGTGCCAGGACGAAAGGGACAGCCTACGAGCAGTACTTC. Residues: CARTKGTAYEQYF.

This chain connects TRBV4-3 to TRBJ1-1; weak D call: TRBD1 (6 bases). The V gene's germline CDR1 is LGHNA and CDR2 YSLEER. V lost 2 bases and J 1 base, leaving 8 bases between the germline ends. CDR3 length: 14 residues. The CDR3 DNA sequence: TGCGCCAGCAGCCAAACCAGGGGGAACACTGAAGCTTTCTTT. Residues: CASSQTRGNTEAFF.

This chain connects TRBV7-9 to TRBJ2-7, with D perhaps matching TRBD1 (6 bases). The V gene lost 5 bases and the J gene lost 6 bases, with 20 bases spanning the gap. The germline V gene has CDR1 SEHNR and CDR2 FQNEAQ (reference sequence). The CDR3 contains 15 residues. The CDR3 nucleotides are TGTGCCAGCAGCACTCCCCGAGGGGGTCAGGGCGAGCAGTACTTC. Protein: CASSTPRGGQGEQYF.

CDR3 DNA: TGTGCCAGTAGTATATCCCCGTTTGCTGAAGCTTTCTTT. Protein: CASSISPFAEAFF. V is TRBV19 and J is TRBJ1-1, with D uncertain. CDR1 LNHDA and CDR2 SQIVND come from the germline V gene (reference sequence). The CDR3 has 13 residues. Trimming left V 2 bases short and J 6 bases short, with 10 bases between. The full variable domain, in which reference TRBV19 and TRBJ1-1 provide the parts outside the CDR3, is DGGITQSPKYLFRKEGQNVTLSCEQNLNHDAMYWYRQDPGQGLRLIYYSQIVNDFQKGDIAEGYSVSREKKESFPLTVTSAQKNPTAFYLCASSISPFAEAFFGQGTRLTVV.

V and J are TRBV19 and TRBJ1-1; 7 positions match TRBD1. The V segment lost 6 bases and the J segment 1 base; nucleotides outside the gene matches: 5. The germline gives CDR1 LNHDA, CDR2 SQIVND (reference sequence). There are 14 residues in the CDR3. In DNA, the CDR3 is TGTGCCAGTAGGATGGGACAGAAGAACACTGAAGCTTTCTTT. Encoded protein: CASRMGQKNTEAFF.

The J gene is TRBJ1-1, the V gene TRBV6-1, with TRBD1 as a possible D gene (5 bases). CDR3 size: 14 residues. Germline V gene lookup returns CDR1 MNHNS and CDR2 SASEGT. The V end lost 6 bases, the J end lost 0 bases, and 11 bases lay between the germline ends. Written as DNA, the CDR3 is TGTGCCAGCAGGCCCAGGGTCATGAACACTGAAGCTTTCTTT. It translates to CASRPRVMNTEAFF.

The rearrangement joins TRBV4-2 to TRBJ2-7; D possibly corresponds to TRBD2 (5 bases). V lost 0 bases, J lost 2 bases, and 11 bases lay in between. CDR3 length equals 15 residues. Germline V gives CDR1 LGHNA, CDR2 YNFKEQ. The CDR3 loop is CASSQDLGAAYEQYF. The CDR3 region has the DNA TGTGCCAGCAGCCAAGATTTGGGAGCCGCCTACGAGCAGTACTTC.

The chain carries TRBV21-1 and TRBJ2-1; the DNA was not used to check the table's D call, TRBD2. TRBV21-1 is tagged as a pseudogene. This CDR3 contains 16 residues. The CDR3 protein is CASSKVGGPGENEQFF. CDR3 coding DNA: TGTGCCAGCAGCAAGGTGGGCGGGCCTGGGGAGAATGAGCAGTTCTTC.

The CDR3 loop reads CASSARGNNYGYTF. CDR3 sequence (DNA): TGTGCCAGCAGTGCGCGGGGAAATAACTATGGCTACACCTTC. The V call is TRBV2, the J call TRBJ1-2; no reliable D call. CDR1 SNHLY and CDR2 FYNNEI come from the germline V gene. This CDR3 is built from 14 residues. V lost 4 bases and J 1 base, leaving 10 bases between the germline ends.

This clone was counted between two and nine times. V usage is TRBV19 and J usage is TRBJ2-7; possible D gene TRBD1, 6 bases. V was trimmed by 4 bases and J by 6 bases, leaving 19 bases between them. The CDR3 covers 15 residues. Germline values: CDR1 LNHDA, CDR2 SQIVND (reference sequence). This chain's CDR3 is CASSTTGSGRGEQYF. CDR3 DNA sequence: TGTGCCAGTAGTACAACAGGGTCGGGACGGGGCGAGCAGTACTTC. Full variable domain (missing parts from reference TRBV19 and TRBJ2-7): DGGITQSPKYLFRKEGQNVTLSCEQNLNHDAMYWYRQDPGQGLRLIYYSQIVNDFQKGDIAEGYSVSREKKESFPLTVTSAQKNPTAFYLCASSTTGSGRGEQYFGPGTRLTVT.

This clone was detected a few times. The chain carries TRBV10-3 and TRBJ1-2, with D perhaps TRBD1 (6 bases). The V and J ends lost 7 bases and 6 bases respectively, with 12 bases between them. This CDR3 comprises 12 residues. Germline V lookup: CDR1 ENHRY, CDR2 SYGVKD. CDR3 sequence (DNA): TGTGCCATCACCCAGGGGATGGATGGCTACACCTTC. Amino acid sequence: CAITQGMDGYTF.

The chain couples TRBV7-9 to TRBJ2-7, with D perhaps TRBD2 (6 bases). Deletions cut 2 bases from V and 7 bases from J, with 6 bases between. There are 11 residues in the CDR3. Per germline, CDR1 SEHNR and CDR2 FQNEAQ (reference sequence). The CDR3 sequence is CASSLSGEQYF. CDR3 nucleotide sequence: TGTGCCAGCAGCTTAAGCGGGGAGCAGTACTTC. Supplemented by reference TRBV7-9 and TRBJ2-7, the full variable domain reads DTGVSQNPRHKITKRGQNVTFRCDPISEHNRLYWYRQTLGQGPEFLTYFQNEAQLEKSRLLSDRFSAERPKGSFSTLEIQRTEQGDSAMYLCASSLSGEQYFGPGTRLTVT.

The rearrangement uses TRBV15 and TRBJ2-7; 9 nucleotides align to TRBD2. The CDR3 is 15 amino acids. Germline V gene lookup returns CDR1 LNHNV and CDR2 YYDKDF (reference sequence). J lost 2 bases, V lost 2 bases, and 4 bases had no gene match. Here the CDR3 DNA reads TGTGCCACCAGCAGATTAGCGGGAGCCGCCTACGAGCAGTACTTC. This gives the protein CATSRLAGAAYEQYF.